These T cell receptor beta chains were read from a single sample in a study of blood T cells in healthy people across ages. TCRdb re-derived calls from the 5' RACE reads in MiXCR, one entry per CDR3 protein. The table lists approximately 800,000 distinct CDR3 sequences, around three fifths of them singletons. Sequencing was carried out using blood. The receptors stem from a middle-aged man in good health. Both conserved end residues are part of each CDR3. The D gene is left open where the match is weak. A row's size may be missing; if present it is once, few, many or a size class.

TRBV5-6	TRBD2	TRBJ2-3	few	CASSLDSGSADTQYF	TGTGCCAGCAGCCTCGATAGCGGGAGCGCAGATACGCAGTATTTT
TRBV7-3	-	TRBJ2-7	-	CASRKRPDFFYEQYF	TGTGCCAGCAGAAAACGGCCGGACTTCTTCTACGAGCAGTACTTC
TRBV9	TRBD1	TRBJ1-4	-	CASRSQGGKLFF	TGTGCCAGCAGGTCACAGGGGGGAAAACTGTTTTTT
TRBV7-9	-	TRBJ2-7	-	CASSLTSREQYF	TGTGCCAGCAGCTTAACAAGCAGAGAGCAGTACTTC
TRBV3-1	-	TRBJ2-7	-	CASSPSPGLREQYF	TGTGCCAGCAGCCCCTCGCCGGGCCTTCGCGAGCAGTACTTC
TRBV7-2	TRBD2	TRBJ2-1	-	CASSKGLAGGQSSYNEQFF	TGTGCCAGCAGCAAGGGACTAGCGGGAGGCCAGAGCTCCTACAATGAGCAGTTCTTC
TRBV27	TRBD2	TRBJ2-7	-	CASSSGLAGGFSHGEQYF	TGTGCCAGCAGTTCTGGACTAGCGGGAGGATTTTCTCATGGAGAGCAGTACTTC
TRBV10-3	TRBD2	TRBJ2-5	-	CAISGVGLAGNQETQYF	TGTGCCATCAGTGGTGTCGGCCTAGCGGGAAACCAAGAGACCCAGTACTTC
TRBV27	-	TRBJ2-3	-	CASSHLGVNTDTQYF	TGTGCCAGCAGTCACTTGGGGGTTAACACAGATACGCAGTATTTT
TRBV4-3	-	TRBJ1-6	-	CASSQGHFGNSPLHF	-
TRBV28	TRBD1	TRBJ1-4	-	CASSSPTGGNEKLFF	TGTGCCAGCAGCTCCCCGACAGGGGGAAACGAAAAACTGTTTTTT
TRBV27	TRBD2	TRBJ2-5	-	CASSFTGRAQETQYF	TGTGCCAGCAGTTTTACCGGGAGGGCTCAAGAGACCCAGTACTTC
TRBV6-5	TRBD1	TRBJ2-1	-	CATLPGQSYNEQFF	TGTGCCACCTTGCCGGGACAGTCGTACAATGAGCAGTTCTTC
TRBV7-3	TRBD2	TRBJ2-3	once	CASSLQSGGPDTQYF	TGTGCCAGCAGCTTACAATCGGGAGGGCCAGATACGCAGTATTTT
TRBV20-1	TRBD2	TRBJ2-7	few	CSMTSGSSYEQYF	TGCAGCATGACTAGCGGTAGCTCCTACGAGCAGTACTTC
TRBV15	TRBD2	TRBJ2-2	few	CATSSPRTSRPHGELFF	TGTGCCACCAGCAGTCCCAGGACTAGTCGACCCCACGGGGAGTTGTTTTTT
TRBV12-3/TRBV12-4	TRBD2	TRBJ2-5	few	CASSPSGRGSQYF	TGTGCCAGCAGTCCTAGCGGCAGAGGGTCCCAGTACTTC
TRBV25-1	-	TRBJ1-2	few	CASSESRAGGLYGYTF	TGTGCCAGCAGTGAAAGTCGGGCAGGCGGGCTCTATGGCTACACCTTC
TRBV7-9	-	TRBJ1-5	few	CASSLEGYNQPQHF	TGTGCCAGCAGCTTAGAAGGGTACAATCAGCCCCAGCATTTT
TRBV12-3/TRBV12-4	TRBD2	TRBJ2-5	once	CASSFERGQFNEQYF	TGTGCCAGCAGTTTCGAGCGGGGGCAATTCAATGAGCAGTACTTC
TRBV7-6	TRBD1	TRBJ2-5	-	CASSLLLPDRAWKLEETQYF	TGTGCCAGCAGCTTATTGTTGCCGGACAGGGCCTGGAAGCTGGAAGAGACCCAGTACTTC
TRBV10-3	TRBD1	TRBJ2-7	few	CASRTGPHEQYF	TGTGCCTCTCGGACAGGCCCTCACGAGCAGTACTTC
TRBV7-2	TRBD1	TRBJ1-1	-	CASSFRTGSSAEAFF	TGTGCCAGCAGCTTCCGGACAGGGTCGTCAGCTGAAGCTTTCTTT
TRBV27	-	TRBJ1-2	few	CASRPNRRLNYGYTF	TGTGCCAGCAGACCAAACAGGCGACTTAACTATGGCTACACCTTC
TRBV28	-	TRBJ1-4	-	CASSFREVEKLFF	TGTGCCAGCAGTTTTAGGGAGGTCGAAAAACTGTTTTTT
TRBV5-1	-	TRBJ1-2	-	CASSLEALANYGYTF	TGCGCCAGCAGCTTGGAGGCCCTGGCTAACTATGGCTACACCTTC
TRBV7-6	-	TRBJ2-5	-	CASSSTSGPGPGTQYF	TGTGCCAGCAGCAGTACCAGCGGGCCAGGCCCAGGGACCCAGTACTTC
TRBV24-1	-	TRBJ2-2	-	CATSEPKLAFTGELFF	TGTGCCACCAGTGAACCTAAACTAGCCTTCACCGGGGAGCTGTTTTTT
TRBV4-1	TRBD1	TRBJ2-7	once	CTSSQDWGQTFYEQYF	TGCACCAGCAGCCAAGATTGGGGACAGACATTCTACGAGCAGTACTTC
TRBV7-2	-	TRBJ2-3	-	CASSVVPESDTQYF	TGTGCCAGCAGCGTAGTCCCGGAGTCAGATACGCAGTATTTT
TRBV7-2	-	TRBJ2-1	-	CASSPGHSSYNEQFF	TGTGCCAGCAGCCCGGGACACAGCTCCTACAACGAGCAGTTCTTC
TRBV4-3	TRBD2	TRBJ2-7	-	CASSHLAGGFSYEQYF	TGCGCCAGCAGCCACCTAGCGGGAGGGTTCTCCTACGAGCAGTACTTC
TRBV5-4	TRBD1	TRBJ2-5	few	CASSPGQALPQETQYF	TGTGCCAGCAGCCCCGGACAGGCGCTACCCCAAGAGACCCAGTACTTC
TRBV6-1	-	TRBJ1-6	-	CASSDYERFSSYNSPLHF	TGTGCCAGCAGTGATTACGAAAGGTTTAGCTCCTATAATTCACCCCTCCACTTT
TRBV7-6	TRBD1	TRBJ2-7	few	CASSQGTDYEQYF	TGTGCCAGCAGCCAGGGGACAGACTACGAGCAGTACTTC
TRBV7-9	-	TRBJ2-7	-	CASTATVSYEQYF	TGTGCCAGCACCGCTACAGTCTCCTACGAGCAGTACTTC
TRBV9	-	TRBJ2-5	-	CASSAHIGERETQYF	TGTGCCAGCAGCGCTCATATCGGGGAACGGGAGACCCAGTACTTC
TRBV28	-	TRBJ2-5	-	CASSLGRINEQYF	TGTGCCAGCAGCCTCGGACGGATCAATGAGCAGTACTTC
TRBV11-2	TRBD2	TRBJ2-5	-	CASSLGASGSKTQYF	TGTGCCAGCAGCTTAGGGGCTAGCGGGAGTAAGACCCAGTACTTC
TRBV11-1	-	TRBJ2-1	-	CASSLERDREQFF	TGTGCCAGCAGCCTGGAGCGCGACAGGGAGCAGTTCTTC
TRBV27	-	TRBJ2-1	-	CASSLRQTSSYNEQFF	TGTGCCAGCAGTTTAAGACAGACCTCCTCCTACAATGAGCAGTTCTTC
TRBV6-1	TRBD1	TRBJ2-7	many	CASRTSTGSYEQYF	TGTGCCAGCAGAACTTCGACAGGGTCCTACGAGCAGTACTTC
TRBV28	TRBD2	TRBJ2-1	-	CAILGRGDPIPEQFF	TGTGCCATCCTGGGGCGGGGGGACCCTATACCTGAGCAGTTCTTC